This T cell receptor beta chain was identified in a study of T cells in Graves' hyperthyroidism and ophthalmopathy (dated by TCRdb to between 2017 and 2020). Some background on the complete study: Peripheral blood was collected at initial diagnosis, before any treatment. Once sampling was done, hyperthyroidism patients were given methimazole at a starting dose of 30 mg daily, whereas ophthalmopathy patients were given high-dose intravenous methylprednisolone. The approximately 95 discovery patients were divided at random into training and test sets in a 7:3 ratio. Thyroid tissue and blood T-cell repertoires from several Graves' hyperthyroidism patients were also compared in the study. An independent validation cohort of 18 to 20 hyperthyroidism patients and roughly 16 patients who later progressed to ophthalmopathy tested prospective prediction of ophthalmopathy. A discovery cohort of about 96 patients, 43 with Graves' ophthalmopathy and more than 55 with stable Graves' hyperthyroidism, was used to find distinguishing TCR V-J signatures. According to the paper, TCR Vbeta CDR3 sequencing was carried out on 135 peripheral blood samples, which came from approximately 43 ophthalmopathy, around 75 hyperthyroidism and about 17 progressor patients.

On this clonotype itself: What this receptor recognizes is not known. A read error may be the cause here, since a much bigger clone is one base away.

The TCR beta CDR3 regions were amplified from the RNA transcripts. The TCR CDR3 was subjected to a first round of RT-PCR using the HTBI primer set and the Qiagen OneStep RT-PCR kit. The libraries were constructed in a second round of multiplex PCR and then size-selected and purified. Paired-end sequencing of the libraries was performed with 100 bp reads on an Illumina HiSeq2000. The study's own analysis went as follows. SOAPnuke was used to process the raw data, throwing out any read that contained adapters or uncalled bases, had a mean Phred below 15, or lacked an exact constant-primer or identifier match. High-quality paired reads were merged using COPE v1.2.5, and each unique nucleotide sequence was defined as a clonotype. Clonotypes were aligned to IMGT TRBV, TRBD and TRBJ reference segments using MiTCR v1.1. The analysis was restricted to V-J combinations with a frequency above 0.0001, which together covered just over 98% of the repertoires. The TCS score was defined as F50 (clonal expansion) divided by E x V (chaos), with BLOSUM62-based TCRdist calculated between CDR3 peptides within each V-J. Welch's t-statistics and random forest reduced around 510 V-J features to 13, which were used in a naive Bayes classifier (R e1071). TCRdb itself trimmed the public reads at Q25 with fastp, ran MiXCR and retained productive beta chains. Rows with a matching CDR3 protein are joined into one entry that keeps the most common DNA and genes. TCRdb, rather than the study authors, made the V and J calls. Recorded for this sample are around 570,000 distinct CDR3 sequences; 15% to 20% of them occurred a single time. Approximately 50% of the sample rests with the top ten.

The CDR1 and CDR2 encoded by the germline V gene are ENHRY and SYGVKD. From its cysteine to its phenylalanine, the CDR3 spans 14 amino acids. Here the CDR3 DNA is all that survives: 42 bases in frame from base 1. Summary of the overall study and its limitations: In validation, the model predicted progression to ophthalmopathy with 65% to 71% sensitivity and around 72% specificity, a median of approximately 6.7 months before onset. A model built on a 13 V-J signature distinguished ophthalmopathy from stable hyperthyroidism, reaching 85% to 90% sensitivity and around 82% specificity in cross-validation and 80%/75% in testing. Most expanded thyroid clonotypes (frequency above 0.001) were also detected in blood, a finding suggesting that blood repertoires may reflect thyroid immune responses. No statistical method was used to fix the sample size in advance, and group allocation was not hidden from the investigators.

Ophthalmopathy patients had moderately to severely active disease, with a Clinical Activity Score of 3 or more, a NOSPECS grade of 4 or more, and a disease duration of less than 3 months. Patients with uncontrolled infections, other autoimmune diseases, pregnancy or lactation were excluded. Clinical symptoms, serum thyroxine and TRAb, thyroid ultrasound, and orbital computed tomography formed the basis for the diagnoses. Ficoll-Paque density gradient centrifugation was used to isolate PBMCs from 10 ml of fresh peripheral blood. Total RNA was extracted with Trizol reagent, and quality was checked on an Agilent 2100 Bioanalyzer.

Sequencing was performed on blood. The sequence is built from TRBV10-3 and TRBJ2-1; the D gene is perhaps TRBD2, on 5 matching bases. This receptor was identified in a man aged 40-55 years with Graves' ophthalmopathy. The CDR3 protein: CAIRSGKSYNEQSF. The DNA sequence follows: TGTGCCATCAGGAGCGGCAAATCCTACAATGAGCAGTCCTTC.